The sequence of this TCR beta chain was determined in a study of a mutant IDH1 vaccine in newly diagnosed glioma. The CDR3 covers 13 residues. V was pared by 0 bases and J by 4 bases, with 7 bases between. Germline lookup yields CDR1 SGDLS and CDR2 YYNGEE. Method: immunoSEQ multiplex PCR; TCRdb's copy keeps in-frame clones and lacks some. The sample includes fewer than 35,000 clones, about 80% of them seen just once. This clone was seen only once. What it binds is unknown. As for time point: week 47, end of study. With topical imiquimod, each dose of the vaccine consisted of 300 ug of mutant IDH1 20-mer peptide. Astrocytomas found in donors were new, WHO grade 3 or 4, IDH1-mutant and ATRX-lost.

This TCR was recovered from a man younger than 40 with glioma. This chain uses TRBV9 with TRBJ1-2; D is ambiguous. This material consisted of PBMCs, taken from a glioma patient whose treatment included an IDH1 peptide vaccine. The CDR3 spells CASSVEDGYGYTF. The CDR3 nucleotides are TGTGCCAGCAGCGTAGAGGACGGCTATGGCTACACCTTC.